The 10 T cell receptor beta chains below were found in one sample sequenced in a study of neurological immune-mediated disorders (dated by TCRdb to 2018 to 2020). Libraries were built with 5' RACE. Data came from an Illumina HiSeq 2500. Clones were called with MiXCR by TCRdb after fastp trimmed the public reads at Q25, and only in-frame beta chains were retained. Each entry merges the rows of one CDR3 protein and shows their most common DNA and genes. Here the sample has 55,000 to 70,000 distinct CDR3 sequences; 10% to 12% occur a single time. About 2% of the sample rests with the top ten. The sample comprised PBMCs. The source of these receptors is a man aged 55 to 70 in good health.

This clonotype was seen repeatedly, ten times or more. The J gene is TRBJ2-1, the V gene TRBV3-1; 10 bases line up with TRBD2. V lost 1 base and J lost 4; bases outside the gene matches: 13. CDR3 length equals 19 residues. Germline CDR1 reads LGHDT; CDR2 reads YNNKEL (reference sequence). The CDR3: CASSQAYPAGGIVYNEQFF. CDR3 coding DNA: TGTGCCAGCAGCCAAGCGTATCCAGCGGGGGGGATAGTTTACAATGAGCAGTTCTTC.

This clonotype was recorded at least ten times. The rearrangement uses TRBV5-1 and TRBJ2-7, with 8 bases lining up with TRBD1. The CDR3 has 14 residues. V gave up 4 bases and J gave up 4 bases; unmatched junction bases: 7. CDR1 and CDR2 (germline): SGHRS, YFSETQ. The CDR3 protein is CASSPTGVSYEQYF. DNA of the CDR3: TGCGCCAGCAGCCCGACAGGGGTAAGTTACGAGCAGTACTTC.

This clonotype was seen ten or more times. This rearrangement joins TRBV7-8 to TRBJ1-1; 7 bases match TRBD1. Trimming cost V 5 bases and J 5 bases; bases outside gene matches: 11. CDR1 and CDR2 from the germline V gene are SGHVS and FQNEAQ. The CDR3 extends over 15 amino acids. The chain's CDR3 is CASSQIGRGNTEAFF. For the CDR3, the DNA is TGTGCCAGCAGCCAGATAGGCAGGGGGAATACTGAAGCTTTCTTT.

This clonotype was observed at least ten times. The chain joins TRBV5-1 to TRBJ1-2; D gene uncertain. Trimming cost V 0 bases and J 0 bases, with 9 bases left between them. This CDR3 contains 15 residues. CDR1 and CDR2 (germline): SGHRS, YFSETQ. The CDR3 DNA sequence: TGCGCCAGCAGCTTGGGTGGCAACACTAACTATGGCTACACCTTC. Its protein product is CASSLGGNTNYGYTF.

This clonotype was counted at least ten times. DNA of the CDR3: TGTGCCAGCAGTTTAAACAGGGCGGACTATGGCTACACCTTC. This translates into CASSLNRADYGYTF. The chain has TRBV27 and TRBJ1-2, with D perhaps TRBD1 (6 bases). Germline CDR1 reads MNHEY; CDR2 reads SMNVEV (reference sequence). V was shortened by 2 bases and J by 3 bases, with 10 bases between the two germline ends. This CDR3 spans 14 amino acids.

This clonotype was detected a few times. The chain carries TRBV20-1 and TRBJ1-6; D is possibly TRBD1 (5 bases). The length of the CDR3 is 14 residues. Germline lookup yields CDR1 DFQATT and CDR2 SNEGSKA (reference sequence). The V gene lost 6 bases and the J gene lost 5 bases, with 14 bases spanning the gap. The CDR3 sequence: CSAWAQGDNSPLHF. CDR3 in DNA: TGCAGTGCCTGGGCGCAGGGCGATAATTCACCCCTCCACTTT.

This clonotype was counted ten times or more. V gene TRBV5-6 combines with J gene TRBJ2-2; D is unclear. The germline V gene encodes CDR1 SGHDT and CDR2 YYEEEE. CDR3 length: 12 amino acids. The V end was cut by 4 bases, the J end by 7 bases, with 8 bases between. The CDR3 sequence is CASSVKGGELFF. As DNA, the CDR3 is TGTGCCAGCAGCGTGAAGGGCGGGGAGCTGTTTTTT.

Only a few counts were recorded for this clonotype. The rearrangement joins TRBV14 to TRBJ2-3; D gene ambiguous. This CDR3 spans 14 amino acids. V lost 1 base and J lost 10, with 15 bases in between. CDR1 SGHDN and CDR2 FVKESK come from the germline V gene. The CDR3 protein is CASSQGRSSVAQYF. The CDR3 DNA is TGTGCCAGCAGCCAAGGAAGGTCCTCCGTTGCGCAGTATTTT.

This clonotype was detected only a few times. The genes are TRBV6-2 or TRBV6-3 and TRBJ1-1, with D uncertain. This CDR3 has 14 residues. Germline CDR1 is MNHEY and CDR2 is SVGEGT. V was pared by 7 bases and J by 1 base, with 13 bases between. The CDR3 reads CASTLRRENTEAFF. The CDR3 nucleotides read TGTGCCAGCACCCTACGGCGGGAGAACACTGAAGCTTTCTTT.

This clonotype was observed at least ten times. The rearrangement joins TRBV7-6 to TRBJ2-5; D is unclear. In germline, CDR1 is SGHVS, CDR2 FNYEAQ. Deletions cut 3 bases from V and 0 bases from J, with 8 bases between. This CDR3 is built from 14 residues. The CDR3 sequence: CASSFSRYQETQYF. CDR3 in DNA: TGTGCCAGCAGCTTCTCGCGGTACCAAGAGACCCAGTACTTC.